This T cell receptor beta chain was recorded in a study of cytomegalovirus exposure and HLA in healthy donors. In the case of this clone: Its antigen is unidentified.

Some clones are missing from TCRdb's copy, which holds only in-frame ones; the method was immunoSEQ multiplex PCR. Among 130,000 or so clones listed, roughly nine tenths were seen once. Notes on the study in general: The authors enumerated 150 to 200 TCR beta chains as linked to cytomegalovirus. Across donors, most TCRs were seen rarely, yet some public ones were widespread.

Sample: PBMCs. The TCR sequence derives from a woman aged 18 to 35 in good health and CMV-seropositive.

CDR3 in DNA: TGTGCCTGGAGTGTCGCAGGGCAAGCTTTCTTT. It translates to CAWSVAGQAFF. The chain joins TRBV30 to TRBJ1-1, with D perhaps matching TRBD1 (5 bases). V shed 0 bases and J shed 9 bases, with 8 bases lying between them. The CDR3 length is 11 residues. From germline, CDR1 is GTSNPN and CDR2 SVGIG (reference sequence).